A single sample gave rise to the 4 T cell receptor beta chains below, sequenced in a study of T cell responses to AZD1222 COVID-19 vaccine. Some clones are missing from TCRdb's copy, which holds only in-frame ones; the method was immunoSEQ multiplex PCR. In the table there are around 70,000 clones, roughly 90% of which are singletons. The sequencing here drew on peripheral blood, taken on day 0 of AZD1222 vaccination. Source of these receptors: an adult in good health.

This chain uses TRBV5-1 with TRBJ2-1, with D possibly matching TRBD2 (5 bases). V was shortened by 3 bases and J by 3 bases, with 16 bases between the two germline ends. Germline-derived CDR1 and CDR2 are SGHRS and YFSETQ. The CDR3 covers 16 residues. The CDR3 protein is CASSSQLSGVYNEQFF. DNA for the CDR3: TGCGCCAGCAGCTCCCAGCTAAGCGGAGTCTACAATGAGCAGTTCTTC.

In DNA, the CDR3 is TGTGCCAGCAGCTTAGCAGGGGTGAACAATCAGCCCCAGCATTTT. Its translation: CASSLAGVNNQPQHF. This chain uses TRBV7-2 with TRBJ1-5; a weak D match, TRBD1 (5 bases). Germline V gene sequence: CDR1 SGHTA, CDR2 FQGNSA. The V end was cut by 0 bases, the J end by 3 bases, with 9 bases between. CDR3 length: 15 amino acids.

This clone was seen once. This chain connects TRBV30 to TRBJ1-4, with a weak D call TRBD1 (6 bases). Trimming pared 0 bases from V and 7 bases from J, leaving 15 bases between. This CDR3 is built from 15 residues. The germline CDR1 and CDR2 sequences are GTSNPN and SVGIG (reference sequence). CDR3 DNA sequence: TGTGCCTGGAGTGTACAGGGCACGGGAGGTGAAAAACTGTTTTTT. As protein: CAWSVQGTGGEKLFF. Supplemented by reference TRBV30 and TRBJ1-4, the full variable domain reads SQTIHQWPATLVQPVGSPLSLECTVEGTSNPNLYWYRQAAGRGLQLLFYSVGIGQISSEVPQNLSASRPQDRQFILSSKKLLLSDSGFYLCAWSVQGTGGEKLFFGSGTQLSVL.

CDR3 protein: CATLGGTYNEQFF. As DNA, the CDR3 is TGTGCCACCTTGGGGGGAACCTACAATGAGCAGTTCTTC. This chain joins TRBV6-5 and TRBJ2-1, with D tentatively TRBD2 (6 bases). CDR1 and CDR2 from the germline V gene are MNHEY and SVGAGI. Trimming removed 10 bases from V and 2 bases from J, with 12 bases in between. The CDR3 spans 13 residues.